Shown below are 27 T cell receptor beta chains from a single sample sequenced in a study of blood T cell repertoires in COVID-19. The method was immunoSEQ multiplex PCR; TCRdb's version includes in-frame clones alone and lacks a portion of them. The profile shows 150,000 to 200,000 clones, roughly 90% of them singletons. Sequencing was performed on peripheral blood. The source of these receptors is a woman aged 60 to 75 with COVID-19, enrolled during active disease.

The chain combines TRBV7-6 with TRBJ2-3; D is perhaps TRBD1 (5 bases). Germline V gene lookup returns CDR1 SGHVS and CDR2 FNYEAQ. The CDR3 length is 16 residues. The ends were cut back, 1 base at V and 2 bases at J, with 13 bases in the middle. CDR3 DNA: TGTGCCAGCAGCTTAGTAGTCGGACATATCACAGATACGCAGTATTTT. The encoded protein is CASSLVVGHITDTQYF.

The chain carries TRBV3-1 (or the pseudogene TRBV3-2) and TRBJ2-7; D is possibly TRBD1 (6 bases). This CDR3 is built from 16 residues. Trimming stripped 4 bases from V and 6 bases from J, with 22 bases between. Per the germline V gene, CDR1 is LGHDT and CDR2 is YNNKEL (reference sequence). The CDR3, as DNA: TGTGCCAGCAGCCCCCGCACCGGGACACTGAGCGGCGAGCAGTACTTC. Residues: CASSPRTGTLSGEQYF.

The rearrangement joins TRBV5-1 to TRBJ2-1; 12 bases agree with TRBD2. This CDR3 is 15 amino acids long. Germline V CDR1 and CDR2: SGHRS, YFSETQ. Trimming removed 5 bases from V and 8 bases from J; junction bases left unmatched: 8. Written as DNA, the CDR3 is TGCGCCAGCAGTGGGCGACTAGCGGGAGAGGATGAGCAGTTCTTC. This codes for CASSGRLAGEDEQFF.

V is TRBV6-5 and J is TRBJ2-1, with D possibly being TRBD2 (6 bases). The germline V gene has CDR1 MNHEY and CDR2 SVGAGI. The CDR3 spans 13 residues. V was cut by 6 bases and J by 9 bases, with 15 bases left in between. In DNA form, the CDR3 reads TGTGCCAGCAGAGACGGGACTCCGGTTGAGCAGTTCTTC. Protein sequence: CASRDGTPVEQFF.

This clone was picked up one time. This chain links TRBV7-9 with TRBJ1-3; no reliable D call. V was clipped by 2 bases and J by 3 bases, with 14 bases between them. Per the germline V gene, CDR1 is SEHNR and CDR2 is FQNEAQ (reference sequence). The CDR3 is made up of 16 amino acids. The CDR3 sequence is CASSLRSGADGNTIYF. The CDR3 region has the DNA TGTGCCAGCAGCTTAAGGAGCGGTGCAGATGGAAACACCATATATTTT.

This rearrangement joins TRBV24-1 to TRBJ1-4; TRBD1 is a possible D gene (5 bases). The CDR3 totals 13 residues. Germline CDR1 and CDR2: KGHDR and SFDVKD. V was pared by 7 bases and J by 5 bases, with 10 bases between. The CDR3 DNA follows: TGTGCCACCAGCCGGGGGATCAATGAAAAACTGTTTTTT. It yields the protein CATSRGINEKLFF.

The chain has TRBV19 and TRBJ2-5, with 9 bases lining up with TRBD2. V gave up 5 bases and J gave up 4 bases; unmatched junction bases: 14. Germline CDR1 reads LNHDA; CDR2 reads SQIVND (reference sequence). The CDR3 consists of 17 residues. The CDR3 coding sequence is TGTGCCAGTAGTCCCGGGGTAGCGGGAGCTCCGGGAGAGACCCAGTACTTC. It specifies CASSPGVAGAPGETQYF.

The chain is built from TRBV6-5 and TRBJ1-5, with D unresolved. Per the germline V gene, CDR1 is MNHEY and CDR2 is SVGAGI. This CDR3 has 14 residues. The germline V and J ends were trimmed by 6 bases and 3 bases, with 12 bases remaining between them. In nucleotides, the CDR3 is TGTGCCAGCAGCCCCGTGGAGATCAATCAGCCCCAGCATTTT. Its protein is CASSPVEINQPQHF.

The chain couples TRBV5-1 to TRBJ2-7, with 8 bases matching TRBD2. Germline-derived CDR1 and CDR2 are SGHRS and YFSETQ. This CDR3 is 15 amino acids long. Trimming at V came to 4 bases and at J to 0 bases, leaving 6 bases not matched to a gene. CDR3 DNA sequence: TGCGCCAGCAGCCGGGAGGGGCAGGGCTCCTACGAGCAGTACTTC. Amino acids: CASSREGQGSYEQYF. Filled out from reference TRBV5-1 and TRBJ2-7, the complete variable domain reads KAGVTQTPRYLIKTRGQQVTLSCSPISGHRSVSWYQQTPGQGLQFLFEYFSETQRNKGNFPGRFSGRQFSNSRSEMNVSTLELGDSALYLCASSREGQGSYEQYFGPGTRLTVT.

J is TRBJ1-4 and V is TRBV6-5; 8 bases match TRBD1. This CDR3 is 15 amino acids long. The ends lost 6 bases at V and 4 bases at J; junction bases unmatched: 7. Germline-derived CDR1 and CDR2 are MNHEY and SVGAGI. CDR3 nucleotides: TGTGCCAGCAGCCTTGGACAGGGCCATAATGAAAAACTGTTTTTT. It specifies CASSLGQGHNEKLFF.

This clone has only a few counts. The chain carries TRBV30 and TRBJ1-5; 9 bases are a match to TRBD1. The CDR3 is made up of 14 amino acids. Trimming cost V 5 bases and J 5 bases; bases outside gene matches: 7. Germline CDR1 GTSNPN, CDR2 SVGIG (reference sequence). The CDR3 nucleotides read TGTGCCTGGGACCTGGGACAGGGACATCAGCCCCAGCATTTT. Translated: CAWDLGQGHQPQHF.

V usage is TRBV19 and J usage is TRBJ2-5, with 10 bases lining up with TRBD1. CDR3 length: 16 amino acids. V dropped 5 bases and J dropped 5; count of bases not matched to a gene: 11. Germline V CDR1 and CDR2: LNHDA, SQIVND (reference sequence). The CDR3 region is CASSDPRDRGWETQYF. The CDR3 DNA is TGTGCCAGTAGTGACCCTCGGGACAGGGGATGGGAGACCCAGTACTTC.

The J gene is TRBJ2-2, the V gene TRBV29-1; D might be TRBD2 (5 bases). Trimming took 2 bases from V and 3 from J, leaving 19 bases between them. Germline CDR1 SQVTM, CDR2 ANQGSEA. This CDR3 is built from 17 residues. CDR3 in DNA: TGCAGCGTTGAAAGTAGCGAGGCCAGCGGATACACCGGGGAGCTGTTTTTT. Translation: CSVESSEASGYTGELFF.

V and J are TRBV6-5 and TRBJ1-5; 7 nucleotides align to TRBD1. Germline trimming cut 6 bases from V and 5 bases from J; bases unmatched to any gene: 10. The CDR3 is 15 amino acids. CDR1 and CDR2 (germline): MNHEY, SVGAGI. This CDR3 reads CASSSGTALYQPQHF. The CDR3 DNA is TGTGCCAGCAGCTCCGGGACAGCTCTTTATCAGCCCCAGCATTTT.

The genes are TRBV4-3 and TRBJ1-5; no definite D call. This CDR3 has 18 amino acids. Trimming left V 3 bases short and J 0 bases short, with 18 bases between. From germline, CDR1 is LGHNA and CDR2 YSLEER. The CDR3 sequence: CASSQGRWSSDSNQPQHF. Here the CDR3 DNA reads TGCGCCAGCAGCCAGGGTCGATGGTCCAGCGATAGCAATCAGCCCCAGCATTTT.

This rearrangement joins TRBV7-2 to TRBJ2-6; 8 nucleotides match TRBD1. Germline V gene lookup returns CDR1 SGHTA and CDR2 FQGNSA. V shed 5 bases, J shed 4 bases, and the junction held 4 bases outside the gene matches. The CDR3 has 15 residues. The CDR3 DNA reads as TGTGCCAGCAGCCCAGGGGGCTTCGGGGCCAACGTCCTGACTTTC. Its translation: CASSPGGFGANVLTF.

This sequence joins TRBV6-5 and TRBJ2-5; D is unclear. CDR3 length: 12 residues. Germline values: CDR1 MNHEY, CDR2 SVGAGI. V dropped 8 bases and J dropped 5 bases, with 12 bases sitting between them. The CDR3 spells CASRQTGETQYF. The CDR3 DNA sequence: TGTGCCAGCCGTCAGACCGGGGAGACCCAGTACTTC.

The chain carries TRBV19 and TRBJ2-7, with TRBD1 matching 9 bases. The CDR3 is 14 amino acids. J was trimmed by 6 bases and V by 3 bases; bases with no gene match: 6. Germline V gives CDR1 LNHDA, CDR2 SQIVND (reference sequence). The DNA for the CDR3 is TGTGCCAGTAGTATGGTACAGGGGGCCGCCGAGCAGTACTTC. Translated: CASSMVQGAAEQYF.

The chain carries TRBV29-1 and TRBJ2-7; 12 bases are a match to TRBD2. The junction had 5 bases not matched to a gene; V was cut back by 5 bases and J by 0 bases. Looked up from germline, CDR1 is SQVTM and CDR2 is ANQGSEA. CDR3 length equals 15 residues. In nucleotides, the CDR3 is TGCAGCGTTACCAAGACTAGCGGGAGCTCCTACGAGCAGTACTTC. It encodes CSVTKTSGSSYEQYF.

The genes are TRBV4-1 and TRBJ2-1; 15 bases fit TRBD2. The CDR3 has 20 residues. V dropped 2 bases and J dropped 2; count of bases not matched to a gene: 10. In germline, CDR1 is MGHRA, CDR2 YSYEKL. The CDR3 DNA reads TGCGCCAGCAGCCAAACCGATGGGGGACTAGCGGGAGGAACCTACAATGAGCAGTTCTTC. Residues: CASSQTDGGLAGGTYNEQFF.

V and J are TRBV2 and TRBJ2-7; 10 nucleotides match TRBD1. Germline lookup yields CDR1 SNHLY and CDR2 FYNNEI. CDR3 length: 14 amino acids. Trimming removed 6 bases from V and 1 base from J; junction bases left unmatched: 3. The CDR3 DNA follows: TGTGCCAGCAGGAGACAGGGGGCTTCCTACGAGCAGTACTTC. This translates into CASRRQGASYEQYF. Variable domain in full (rest from reference TRBV2 and TRBJ2-7): EPEVTQTPSHQVTQMGQEVILRCVPISNHLYFYWYRQILGQKVEFLVSFYNNEISEKSEIFDDQFSVERPDGSNFTLKIRSTKLEDSAMYFCASRRQGASYEQYFGPGTRLTVT.

The V and J genes are TRBV19 and TRBJ2-5; 9 nucleotides agree with TRBD1. The ends lost 5 bases at V and 6 bases at J; junction bases unmatched: 7. The CDR3 is 14 residues long. Germline CDR1 and CDR2: LNHDA and SQIVND (reference sequence). The CDR3 sequence: CASSAGTGTKTQYF. The DNA of the CDR3 is TGTGCCAGTAGTGCCGGGACAGGGACGAAGACCCAGTACTTC.

The rearrangement links TRBV11-2 to TRBJ2-6, with D uncertain. CDR1 is SGHAT and CDR2 is FQNNGV in the germline V gene. V was cut by 3 bases and J by 0 bases, with 3 bases left in between. The CDR3 sequence is 14 residues long. Here the CDR3 reads CASSFGSGANVLTF. The CDR3 DNA is TGTGCCAGCAGCTTCGGCTCTGGGGCCAACGTCCTGACTTTC.

The V gene is TRBV6-2 or TRBV6-3, the J gene TRBJ2-6; TRBD2 matches 11 bases. The length of the CDR3 is 18 residues. Germline V CDR1 and CDR2: MNHEY, SVGEGT. V dropped 0 bases and J dropped 3; count of bases not matched to a gene: 4. This CDR3 reads CASSYSGLAGGGANVLTF. The CDR3 DNA reads as TGTGCCAGCAGTTACTCCGGGCTAGCGGGAGGTGGGGCCAACGTCCTGACTTTC.

This clone was recorded a few times. The J gene is TRBJ2-1, the V gene TRBV5-1; D perhaps matches TRBD2 (5 bases). The germline gives CDR1 SGHRS, CDR2 YFSETQ. V was cut by 4 bases and J by 0 bases, with 14 bases left in between. The CDR3 has 16 residues. The CDR3, as DNA: TGCGCCAGCAGCCCATTAACTAGTAGCTCCTACAATGAGCAGTTCTTC. It specifies CASSPLTSSSYNEQFF.

This chain joins TRBV7-2 and TRBJ2-3, with unresolved D. The CDR3 is 12 residues long. CDR1 is SGHTA and CDR2 is FQGNSA in the germline V gene. V was trimmed by 5 bases and J by 2 bases, leaving 5 bases between them. CDR3 sequence: CASSPSTDTQYF. DNA for the CDR3: TGTGCCAGCAGCCCCTCCACAGATACGCAGTATTTT. The complete variable domain, with remaining parts taken from reference TRBV7-2 and TRBJ2-3, reads GAGVSQSPSNKVTEKGKDVELRCDPISGHTALYWYRQSLGQGLEFLIYFQGNSAPDKSGLPSDRFSAERTGGSVSTLTIQRTQQEDSAVYLCASSPSTDTQYFGPGTRLTVL.

V usage is TRBV5-1 and J usage is TRBJ2-5; 7 nucleotides agree with TRBD1. Trimming removed 0 bases from V and 5 bases from J; junction bases left unmatched: 7. The CDR3 loop spans 15 amino acids. Germline V CDR1 and CDR2: SGHRS, YFSETQ. The DNA for the CDR3 is TGCGCCAGCAGCTTGGAGATAACAGGGGTGGAGACCCAGTACTTC. This codes for CASSLEITGVETQYF.